This T cell receptor beta chain derives from a study of blood T cell repertoires in COVID-19 (dated by TCRdb to the early 2020s). Background on the whole study: Collaborator samples came from the United States, Italy and Spain and covered acute and convalescent phases of COVID-19. Deeply sampled blood TCRbeta repertoires from subjects exposed to, actively infected with, or recovered from COVID-19 were included in the dataset. The repertoires were released in a freely available public database meant as a resource for research on the immune response to SARS-CoV-2. Samples came from the ongoing ImmuneRACE study (first 160 participants) plus 1,254 subjects from 6 global collaborators. The material from the prospective study consisted of cDNA or gDNA derived from T cells, B-cell-depleted T cells, or PBMCs. Sample metadata almost always included a de-identified subject ID, COVID-19 status, age in years and sex. Where available, HLA class I and class II types were obtained from metadata supplied by the sample provider rather than from assay-based typing.

The germline V end is reduced by 6 bases and the J end by 7 bases; junction bases left unmatched: 7. CDR1 and CDR2 are drawn from the germline V gene (reference sequence): SSHAT, FNYEAQ. The cysteine opens and the phenylalanine closes a CDR3 of 13 amino acids. CDR3 DNA is the only sequence kept; it has 39 bases, read in frame from the first base. Results and caveats for the whole study, not just this receptor: The amount of clinical and demographic metadata varied by source and participant and was provided uncurated.

Whole blood was collected in K2EDTA tubes by collaborating institutions according to the institutions' own protocols. Collaborator samples were shipped for TCRbeta analysis as frozen whole blood, isolated PBMCs, or DNA extracted from either sample type. In the case of this clone: This clone's antigen is unknown. Base qualities are not at hand, and no much larger clone is one base apart.

TCRbeta CDR3 regions were amplified from genomic DNA by means of the immunoSEQ Assay, a bias-controlled multiplex PCR. Processing in the source paper ran as follows. Within the assay, amplification of reference gene primers was used to estimate how many nucleated cells each sample contained. To quantify the absolute abundance of each unique TCRbeta CDR3 rearrangement, sequence reads were collapsed and filtered. Productive Simpson clonality was computed per sample as the square root of Simpson's diversity index over productive rearrangements. Sourced from immuneACCESS, this table was stored by TCRdb with only in-frame sequences that have V and J called. A share of the clones is absent; for the studies checked, an unresolved V gene accounts for under half, and the remainder has no known explanation. V and J calls plus clone size are reproduced from that table; the DNA served to infer D and trimming. This sample gives about 130,000 clones in total; roughly 80% of them show up just once. About a sixth of the sample goes to the ten largest clones.

The TCR was taken from a woman aged 45-60 years with acute or convalescent COVID-19. The rearrangement combines TRBV7-7 with TRBJ2-5, with TRBD1 identical over 8 junction bases. The sequencing sample was made of peripheral blood. The CDR3 has the sequence CASSSDRDGTQYF. In nucleotide form, the sequence is TGTGCCAGCAGTTCGGACAGGGATGGGACCCAGTACTTC.